The clone carrying this T cell receptor (beta chain) was found many times. The data derive from a study of T cells in Graves' hyperthyroidism and ophthalmopathy. Study-wide background: Peripheral blood draws took place at initial diagnosis, ahead of any treatment.

Participants, patients aged 18 to 65, had newly diagnosed hyperthyroidism with a duration under 2 months. Reasons for excluding patients were uncontrolled infection, other autoimmune disease, pregnancy or lactation. Amplification of TCR beta CDR3 regions used RNA as the template. A first-round RT-PCR of the TCR CDR3 used the HTBI primer set. MiXCR, applied by TCRdb to the multiplex PCR reads, yields one record per CDR3 protein. The table shows about 200,000 distinct CDR3 sequences, with about a sixth occurring only once. The CDR3 covers 17 residues. V shed 4 bases and J shed 0 bases, with 18 bases lying between them.

The V gene is TRBV12-3 or TRBV12-4, the J gene TRBJ1-2; D possibly corresponds to TRBD1 (6 bases). The specimen was blood. The sequence came from a woman aged 45 to 65 with Graves' hyperthyroidism. Here the CDR3 reads CASSSRDISHPNYGYTF. The CDR3 nucleotides are TGTGCCAGCAGTTCCCGGGACATATCACATCCTAACTATGGCTACACCTTC.